This TCR beta chain is from a study of CD8 T cells in ankylosing spondylitis. This clonotype appeared a few times. V was trimmed by 3 bases and J by 7 bases, leaving 12 bases between them. The CDR3 has 13 residues. Germline CDR1 LNHDA, CDR2 SQIVND (reference sequence). TCRdb itself ran the 5' RACE reads through MiXCR, one entry per CDR3 protein. Of 200,000 to 300,000 distinct CDR3 sequences detected, around a tenth appear once; the ten largest clones hold 5.5% to 8%. The V call is TRBV19, the J call TRBJ1-2; D perhaps matches TRBD1 (6 bases). The sample comprised blood, either unsorted or a sorted T cell fraction (not recorded which). The receptor's source is a male donor with ankylosing spondylitis or in good health (not recorded which). DNA for the CDR3: TGTGCCAGTAGTATCGCCAGGGGCTTTGGCTACACCTTC. Protein product: CASSIARGFGYTF.